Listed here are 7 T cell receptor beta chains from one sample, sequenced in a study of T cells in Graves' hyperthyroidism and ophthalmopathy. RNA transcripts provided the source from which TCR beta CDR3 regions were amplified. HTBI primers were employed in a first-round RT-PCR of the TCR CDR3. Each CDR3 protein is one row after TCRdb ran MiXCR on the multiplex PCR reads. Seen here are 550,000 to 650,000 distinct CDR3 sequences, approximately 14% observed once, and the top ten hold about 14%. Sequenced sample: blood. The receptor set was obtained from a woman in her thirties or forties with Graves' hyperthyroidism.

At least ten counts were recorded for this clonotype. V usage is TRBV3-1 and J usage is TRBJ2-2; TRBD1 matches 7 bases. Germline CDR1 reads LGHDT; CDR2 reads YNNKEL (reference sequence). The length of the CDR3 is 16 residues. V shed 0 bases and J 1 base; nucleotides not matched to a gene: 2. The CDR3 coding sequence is TGTGCCAGCAGCCAAGAACCAGGGGGGAACACCGGGGAGCTGTTTTTT. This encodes CASSQEPGGNTGELFF.

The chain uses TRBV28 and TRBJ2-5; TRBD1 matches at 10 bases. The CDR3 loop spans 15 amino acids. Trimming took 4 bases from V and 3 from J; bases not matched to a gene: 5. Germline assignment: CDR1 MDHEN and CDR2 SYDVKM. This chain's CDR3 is CASSYRDRGKETQYF. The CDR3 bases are TGTGCCAGCAGTTATAGGGACAGGGGCAAAGAGACCCAGTACTTC.

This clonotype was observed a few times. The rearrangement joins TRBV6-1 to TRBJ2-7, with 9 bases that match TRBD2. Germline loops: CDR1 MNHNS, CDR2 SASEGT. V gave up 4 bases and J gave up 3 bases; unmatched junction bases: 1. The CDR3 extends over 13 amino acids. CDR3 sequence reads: CASSGTSDYEQYF. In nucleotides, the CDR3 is TGTGCCAGCAGTGGGACTAGCGACTACGAGCAGTACTTC.

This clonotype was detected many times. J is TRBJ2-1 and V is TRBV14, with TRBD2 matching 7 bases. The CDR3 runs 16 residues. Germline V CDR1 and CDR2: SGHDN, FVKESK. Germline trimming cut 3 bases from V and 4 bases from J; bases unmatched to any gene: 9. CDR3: CASSQGGSQIYNEQFF. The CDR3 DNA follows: TGTGCCAGCAGCCAGGGCGGGAGCCAAATATACAATGAGCAGTTCTTC. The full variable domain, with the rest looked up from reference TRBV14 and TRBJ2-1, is EAGVTQFPSHSVIEKGQTVTLRCDPISGHDNLYWYRRVMGKEIKFLLHFVKESKQDESGMPNNRFLAERTGGTYSTLKVQPAELEDSGVYFCASSQGGSQIYNEQFFGPGTRLTVL.

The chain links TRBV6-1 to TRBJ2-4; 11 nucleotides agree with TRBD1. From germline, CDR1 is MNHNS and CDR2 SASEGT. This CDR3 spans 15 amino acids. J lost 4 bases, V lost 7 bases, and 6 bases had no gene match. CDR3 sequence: CASTTGQGGKNIQYF. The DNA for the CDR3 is TGTGCCAGCACCACGGGACAGGGGGGTAAAAACATTCAGTACTTC.

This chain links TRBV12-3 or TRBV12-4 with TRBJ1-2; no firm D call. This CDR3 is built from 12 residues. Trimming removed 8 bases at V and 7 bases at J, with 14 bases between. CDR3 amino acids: CASPLGFGGYTF. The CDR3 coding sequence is TGTGCCAGCCCACTGGGCTTTGGTGGCTACACCTTC.

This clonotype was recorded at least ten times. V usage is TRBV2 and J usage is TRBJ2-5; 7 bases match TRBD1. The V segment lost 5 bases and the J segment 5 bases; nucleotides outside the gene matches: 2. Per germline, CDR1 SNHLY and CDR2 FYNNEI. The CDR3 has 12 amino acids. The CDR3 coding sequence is TGTGCCAGCAGTACAGGGGTGGAGACCCAGTACTTC. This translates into CASSTGVETQYF.